What follows are 27 T cell receptor beta chains derived from one specimen sequenced in a study of STAT3 mutations in large granular lymphocyte leukemia. General study results and limits: In T-cell large granular lymphocyte leukemia, about half of patients showed multiple immunodominant subclonotypes.

No antigen is known for these receptors. Clones were sequenced by immunoSEQ multiplex PCR, and TCRdb holds only the in-frame ones, with some missing. The data show approximately 9,100 clones, more than 90% seen once. Material for sequencing was peripheral blood mononuclear cells. Receptor source: a man in his fifties or sixties with T-cell large granular lymphocyte leukemia. Some clones in this sample may be carry-over from other donors' samples.

The gene calls are TRBV5-1 and TRBJ2-5; no clear D gene. The CDR3 loop spans 14 amino acids. The V end was cut by 5 bases, the J end by 2 bases, with 13 bases between. The V gene's germline CDR1 is SGHRS and CDR2 YFSETQ. CDR3 DNA sequence: TGCGCCAGCAGGGACCAAGGGTATCAAGAGACCCAGTACTTC. Translating it yields CASRDQGYQETQYF.

The chain recombines TRBV30 with TRBJ2-1, with D tentatively TRBD1 (5 bases). V was shortened by 2 bases and J by 8 bases, with 10 bases between the two germline ends. The CDR3 loop spans 12 amino acids. Germline CDR1 and CDR2: GTSNPN and SVGIG (reference sequence). CDR3 DNA sequence: TGTGCCTGGAGTCCTTCAGGGCATGAGCAGTTCTTC. As protein: CAWSPSGHEQFF.

The gene calls are TRBV5-6 and TRBJ1-1, with 7 positions matching TRBD1. Germline values: CDR1 SGHDT, CDR2 YYEEEE. The CDR3 totals 15 residues. V dropped 4 bases and J dropped 3; count of bases not matched to a gene: 9. The CDR3 DNA reads as TGTGCCAGCAGCAGTAGACAGGGTATGGACACTGAAGCTTTCTTT. It translates to CASSSRQGMDTEAFF.

The chain combines TRBV5-4 with TRBJ2-7, with D tentatively TRBD2 (6 bases). From germline, CDR1 is SGHNT and CDR2 YYREEE (reference sequence). The CDR3 runs 16 residues. The ends were cut back, 4 bases at V and 2 bases at J, with 19 bases in the middle. This CDR3 reads CASSGSGLQDPYEQYF. CDR3 nucleotides: TGTGCCAGCAGCGGCTCGGGACTCCAAGACCCCTACGAGCAGTACTTC.

The genes are TRBV6-5 and TRBJ1-2; D possibly corresponds to TRBD1 (6 bases). The CDR3 consists of 14 residues. Looked up from germline, CDR1 is MNHEY and CDR2 is SVGAGI. V was cut by 4 bases and J by 8 bases, with 17 bases left in between. The CDR3 DNA follows: TGTGCCAGCAGTTCCCAAGGGGGGTCGGCGGGCTACACCTTC. Protein: CASSSQGGSAGYTF.

The chain joins TRBV7-9 to TRBJ2-7; 9 positions agree with TRBD2. The CDR3 covers 16 residues. V dropped 6 bases and J dropped 2; count of bases not matched to a gene: 11. CDR1 and CDR2 (germline): SEHNR, FQNEAQ (reference sequence). CDR3 residues: CASSSTLAGHTYEQYF. CDR3 nucleotide sequence: TGTGCCAGCAGTTCCACACTAGCGGGCCATACCTACGAGCAGTACTTC.

The rearrangement uses TRBV5-4 and TRBJ2-7; TRBD1 matches 8 bases. The germline V gene encodes CDR1 SGHNT and CDR2 YYREEE (reference sequence). There are 13 residues in the CDR3. Trimming removed 5 bases from V and 6 bases from J; junction bases left unmatched: 7. The CDR3 region has the DNA TGTGCCAGCAGACCCGGGACAGGTGGCGAGCAGTACTTC. It encodes CASRPGTGGEQYF.

The chain employs TRBV6-5 and TRBJ1-2; TRBD1 matches at 8 bases. J lost 9 bases, V lost 2 bases, and 5 bases had no gene match. This CDR3 contains 13 residues. Germline lookup yields CDR1 MNHEY and CDR2 SVGAGI. The CDR3 DNA is TGTGCCAGCAGTTACCTGACAGGGGACAGCTACACCTTC. It encodes CASSYLTGDSYTF.

This chain connects TRBV7-2 to TRBJ2-5, with TRBD1 matching 10 bases. Germline V lookup: CDR1 SGHTA, CDR2 FQGNSA. This CDR3 comprises 15 residues. V was pared by 6 bases and J by 5 bases, with 9 bases of the junction left unmatched. The CDR3 DNA reads as TGTGCCAGCAGTCGAGACAGGGGGCGTCGGGAGACCCAGTACTTC. Its protein is CASSRDRGRRETQYF.

The chain employs TRBV18 and TRBJ2-3; TRBD1 or TRBD2 may be the D gene (6 bases each). Trimming stripped 3 bases from V and 1 base from J, with 11 bases between. CDR1 and CDR2 (germline): KGHSH, LQKENI. This CDR3 has 15 residues. This CDR3 is CASSPGGAGTDTQYF. Here the CDR3 DNA reads TGTGCCAGCTCACCGGGGGGCGCCGGCACAGATACGCAGTATTTT. Together with reference TRBV18 and TRBJ2-3, the CDR3 gives the full variable domain: NAGVMQNPRHLVRRRGQEARLRCSPMKGHSHVYWYRQLPEEGLKFMVYLQKENIIDESGMPKERFSAEFPKEGPSILRIQQVVRGDSAAYFCASSPGGAGTDTQYFGPGTRLTVL.

This rearrangement joins TRBV18 to TRBJ2-2; D ambiguous. CDR1 and CDR2 (germline): KGHSH, LQKENI. V was cut by 4 bases and J by 5 bases, with 17 bases left in between. This CDR3 region has 16 residues. The CDR3 DNA is TGTGCCAGCTCACTCCTTAAGGCACAACTTACCGGGGAGCTGTTTTTT. Translation: CASSLLKAQLTGELFF. Full variable domain (outside the CDR3, taken from reference TRBV18 and TRBJ2-2): NAGVMQNPRHLVRRRGQEARLRCSPMKGHSHVYWYRQLPEEGLKFMVYLQKENIIDESGMPKERFSAEFPKEGPSILRIQQVVRGDSAAYFCASSLLKAQLTGELFFGEGSRLTVL.

The chain recombines TRBV7-9 with TRBJ1-2; D not resolved. V lost 2 bases, J lost 4 bases, and 8 bases lay in between. Per the germline V gene, CDR1 is SEHNR and CDR2 is FQNEAQ (reference sequence). The CDR3 totals 13 residues. CDR3 bases: TGTGCCAGCAGCTTAACCGGCGGCTATGGCTACACCTTC. It specifies CASSLTGGYGYTF.

V is TRBV18 and J is TRBJ1-4, with TRBD1 matching over 9 bases. Looked up from germline, CDR1 is KGHSH and CDR2 is LQKENI. The CDR3 contains 15 residues. Germline trimming cut 5 bases from V and 8 bases from J; bases unmatched to any gene: 9. Written as DNA, the CDR3 is TGTGCCAGCTCAACGGGACAGGGCGCAGGGGAAAAACTGTTTTTT. It specifies CASSTGQGAGEKLFF.

This clone has only one observation. The chain recombines TRBV6-1 with TRBJ1-4; TRBD1 is a possible D gene (6 bases). There are 15 residues in the CDR3. The V gene's germline CDR1 is MNHNS and CDR2 SASEGT. V dropped 6 bases and J dropped 4 bases, with 15 bases sitting between them. The CDR3 protein is CASSPRDNHNEKLFF. The CDR3 coding sequence is TGTGCCAGCAGCCCCCGGGACAACCATAATGAAAAACTGTTTTTT.

The chain couples TRBV19 to TRBJ1-1; D gene unclear. CDR1 and CDR2 from the germline V gene are LNHDA and SQIVND (reference sequence). V was shortened by 9 bases and J by 1 base, with 12 bases between the two germline ends. This CDR3 is built from 13 residues. CDR3 sequence reads: CASHPRANTEAFF. In DNA form, the CDR3 reads TGTGCCAGCCACCCCCGGGCGAACACTGAAGCTTTCTTT.

The chain has TRBV7-8 and TRBJ1-2; D is uncertain. There are 14 residues in the CDR3. Trimming took 4 bases from V and 4 from J, leaving 13 bases between them. The V gene's germline CDR1 is SGHVS and CDR2 FQNEAQ. CDR3 bases: TGTGCCAGCAGCTCCCTCCGCGCCTTCTATGGCTACACCTTC. Its protein is CASSSLRAFYGYTF.

The chain couples TRBV5-1 to TRBJ2-1; 7 positions match TRBD1. The CDR3 has 13 amino acids. Germline CDR1 is SGHRS and CDR2 is YFSETQ. V lost 5 bases to trimming and J lost 6 bases; unmatched junction nucleotides: 5. The CDR3 bases are TGCGCCAGCAGTCCGACAGGGCCCAATGAGCAGTTCTTC. Residues: CASSPTGPNEQFF.

This clone was detected once. The rearrangement uses TRBV5-4 and TRBJ2-7, with TRBD1 matching 7 bases. Germline-derived CDR1 and CDR2 are SGHNT and YYREEE (reference sequence). CDR3 length: 14 residues. V shed 3 bases and J 5 bases; nucleotides not matched to a gene: 8. The CDR3 loop reads CASSSRQGFHEQYF. The CDR3 DNA is TGTGCCAGCAGCTCCCGACAGGGATTCCACGAGCAGTACTTC.

The V gene is TRBV10-3, the J gene TRBJ1-2; unclear D gene. CDR1 ENHRY and CDR2 SYGVKD come from the germline V gene. The CDR3 consists of 13 residues. V dropped 4 bases and J dropped 2 bases, with 8 bases sitting between them. In nucleotides, the CDR3 is TGTGCCATCAGTGTGCAGGAGAACTATGGCTACACCTTC. Amino acid sequence: CAISVQENYGYTF.

The genes are TRBV5-1 and TRBJ2-1; TRBD1 aligns across 7 bases. Germline V gene data show CDR1 as SGHRS and CDR2 as YFSETQ. The V segment lost 0 bases and the J segment 0 bases; nucleotides outside the gene matches: 3. CDR3 size: 16 residues. The CDR3 DNA sequence: TGCGCCAGCAGCTTGGCGGCAGGGGGCTCCTACAATGAGCAGTTCTTC. Translated: CASSLAAGGSYNEQFF.

The rearrangement uses TRBV6-5 and TRBJ1-2; D not certain. The CDR3 covers 13 residues. V was trimmed by 2 bases and J by 2 bases, leaving 6 bases between them. CDR1 and CDR2 (germline): MNHEY, SVGAGI. The CDR3 DNA sequence: TGTGCCAGCAGTTACCTCCAGAACTATGGCTACACCTTC. This gives the protein CASSYLQNYGYTF.

The CDR3 here is CSVEKGQDTEAFF. As DNA, the CDR3 is TGCAGCGTTGAAAAGGGCCAGGACACTGAAGCTTTCTTT. The rearrangement links TRBV29-1 to TRBJ1-1; unclear D gene. V was clipped by 2 bases and J by 3 bases, with 10 bases between them. Germline CDR1 is SQVTM and CDR2 is ANQGSEA. The CDR3 consists of 13 residues.

The chain joins TRBV7-9 to TRBJ1-4, with TRBD1 matching 7 bases. Germline values: CDR1 SEHNR, CDR2 FQNEAQ (reference sequence). The CDR3 totals 15 residues. With 7 bases clipped from V and 7 bases from J, the junction kept 12 bases outside the gene matches. In DNA, the CDR3 is TGTGCCAGCACCCCGAGAGGGGGCAATGGTGAAAAACTGTTTTTT. It encodes CASTPRGGNGEKLFF.

The chain combines TRBV5-1 with TRBJ2-3, with 10 bases fitting TRBD2. The CDR3 extends over 14 amino acids. The trim removed 4 bases at V and 4 bases at J, leaving 3 bases unmatched. CDR1 is SGHRS and CDR2 is YFSETQ in the germline V gene. The chain's CDR3 is CASSRLAGADTQYF. CDR3 coding DNA: TGCGCCAGCAGCCGCCTAGCGGGAGCAGATACGCAGTATTTT. The full variable domain, completed using reference TRBV5-1 and TRBJ2-3, is KAGVTQTPRYLIKTRGQQVTLSCSPISGHRSVSWYQQTPGQGLQFLFEYFSETQRNKGNFPGRFSGRQFSNSRSEMNVSTLELGDSALYLCASSRLAGADTQYFGPGTRLTVL.

This clone was detected once. J is TRBJ2-7 and V is TRBV29-1, with TRBD1 identical over 10 bases. V was pared by 7 bases and J by 4 bases, with 7 bases of the junction left unmatched. The CDR3 totals 13 residues. Germline V lookup: CDR1 SQVTM, CDR2 ANQGSEA. The CDR3 sequence: CSDHRDRGYEQYF. CDR3 DNA sequence: TGCAGCGACCACCGGGACAGGGGTTACGAGCAGTACTTC.

CDR3 sequence (DNA): TGTGCCAGCAGTTATACTAGCGGACCCCTCACCGGGGAGCTGTTTTTT. As protein: CASSYTSGPLTGELFF. The chain has TRBV7-2 and TRBJ2-2, with 8 bases fitting TRBD2. CDR1 is SGHTA, CDR2 FQGNSA, per germline. The J segment lost 4 bases and the V segment lost 6 bases, leaving 10 bases of the junction unmatched. CDR3 size: 16 residues. Complete variable domain (other parts from reference TRBV7-2 and TRBJ2-2): GAGVSQSPSNKVTEKGKDVELRCDPISGHTALYWYRQSLGQGLEFLIYFQGNSAPDKSGLPSDRFSAERTGGSVSTLTIQRTQQEDSAVYLCASSYTSGPLTGELFFGEGSRLTVL.

This clone came up a few times. The rearrangement uses TRBV2 and TRBJ1-3; possibly TRBD1 for D (5 bases). V dropped 7 bases and J dropped 2 bases, with 12 bases sitting between them. The CDR3 spans 14 residues. The V gene's germline CDR1 is SNHLY and CDR2 FYNNEI. The CDR3 DNA follows: TGTGCCAGCAAGGCCCAGGGACCTGGAAACACCATATATTTT. Amino acids: CASKAQGPGNTIYF.